One and the same sample provided the 8 T cell receptor beta chains below, sequenced in a study of cytomegalovirus exposure and HLA in healthy donors (dated by TCRdb to 2016 to 2017). The library came from the immunoSEQ multiplex PCR assay. A mixture of 60 forward primers for TCR Vbeta segments and 13 reverse primers for TCR Jbeta segments was used in the multiplex PCR. TCRdb stores this immuneACCESS table with in-frame sequences only. Part of the clones is absent; in the studies checked, under half of the shortfall reflects unresolved V genes, and no reason is known for the rest. The sample table shows roughly 140,000 clones, and about 80% are seen once. Under 4.5% of the sample belongs to the ten largest clones. Sequenced material: PBMCs. These TCRs come from a young man in good health and CMV-seronegative.

V gene TRBV9 combines with J gene TRBJ2-2; 10 bases line up with TRBD2. This CDR3 region has 15 residues. CDR1 SGDLS and CDR2 YYNGEE come from the germline V gene. Trimming at V came to 6 bases and at J to 3 bases, leaving 5 bases not matched to a gene. The CDR3 bases are TGTGCCAGCAACGAGCGGGAGGGTCACACCGGGGAGCTGTTTTTT. This encodes CASNEREGHTGELFF.

The chain joins TRBV14 to TRBJ1-5; D not certain. There are 21 residues in the CDR3. Looked up from germline, CDR1 is SGHDN and CDR2 is FVKESK. V dropped 1 base and J dropped 4 bases, with 29 bases sitting between them. CDR3 loop: CASSQVRGKQNPTALNQPQHF. The CDR3 DNA is TGTGCCAGCAGCCAAGTTAGAGGGAAACAGAACCCGACCGCCCTAAATCAGCCCCAGCATTTT.

As DNA, the CDR3 is TGTGCCAGCTCATCCGACAGGGCGGCTGAAGCTTTCTTT. Translating gives CASSSDRAAEAFF. V usage is TRBV18 and J usage is TRBJ1-1; 7 bases are shared with TRBD1. The V and J ends lost 5 bases and 6 bases, in that order; junction bases with no gene match: 6. In germline, CDR1 is KGHSH, CDR2 LQKENI. This CDR3 has 13 residues.

The V and J genes are TRBV6-1 and TRBJ1-1, with D unclear. The CDR3 has 13 residues. From germline, CDR1 is MNHNS and CDR2 SASEGT. The V gene lost 4 bases and the J gene lost 6 bases, with 12 bases spanning the gap. CDR3 sequence reads: CASSGLKTAEAFF. The CDR3 DNA sequence: TGTGCCAGCAGTGGACTAAAAACGGCTGAAGCTTTCTTT.

J is TRBJ1-6 and V is TRBV4-1; TRBD1 is a possible D gene (5 bases). The germline CDR1 and CDR2 sequences are MGHRA and YSYEKL. This CDR3 is 14 amino acids long. Between the trimmed V and J ends, which lost 2 bases and 10 bases, there was a span of 12 bases. CDR3 bases: TGCGCCAGCAGCCAATATCAGGGCCAATCACCCCTCCACTTT. Translating it yields CASSQYQGQSPLHF.

This rearrangement joins TRBV19 to TRBJ2-1; tentative D call: TRBD1 (6 bases). There are 15 residues in the CDR3. The V and J ends lost 9 bases and 5 bases respectively, with 20 bases between them. Per germline, CDR1 LNHDA and CDR2 SQIVND (reference sequence). The CDR3 region has the DNA TGTGCCAGCAACGCAGGGGCTATATGGAACAATGAGCAGTTCTTC. It yields the protein CASNAGAIWNNEQFF.

This clone showed up just once. CDR3 coding DNA: TGTGCCAGCAGTTTCGTGACAGGGGCCTACAATGAGCAGTTCTTC. As protein: CASSFVTGAYNEQFF. The chain uses TRBV27 and TRBJ2-1; 8 bases line up with TRBD1. Germline V lookup: CDR1 MNHEY, CDR2 SMNVEV (reference sequence). The CDR3 length is 15 residues. Unmatched junction bases numbered 3, after V lost 3 bases and J lost 2 bases.

CDR3 in DNA: TGTGCCAGCACCCTACCGCAGGGAGGCGAGCAGTACTTC. Translation gives CASTLPQGGEQYF. This chain links TRBV28 with TRBJ2-7, with D perhaps TRBD2 (6 bases). CDR3 length: 13 residues. The V and J ends lost 7 bases and 6 bases respectively, with 16 bases between them. The germline V gene encodes CDR1 MDHEN and CDR2 SYDVKM.